This T cell receptor (beta chain) was sequenced during a study of OX40 agonist ivuxolimab in advanced cancers. At the level of the study: Among those enrolled, mean age was about 60 years (range about 23 to 79) and 75% to 90% were male. Prior anti-PD-1, anti-PD-L1 or anti-CTLA-4 therapy did not bar entry, and 40% had some. Study-wide points: Low normalized T-cell clonal expansion also characterized some of the nonresponders. At doses 0.1 to 3.0 mg/kg, CD4+ and CD8+ clones expanded.

Comments on this clone: Its antigen is as yet unknown. A read error may be the cause here, since a much bigger clone is one base away. Other DNA sequences in this sample translate to the same CDR3.

This CDR3 region has 16 residues. Per germline, CDR1 SGHTA and CDR2 FQGNSA. The ends lost 2 bases at V and 5 bases at J; junction bases unmatched: 10. TCRdb's table, derived via immunoSEQ multiplex PCR, lists solely in-frame clones and lacks some. The data hold 60,000 to 65,000 clones, with about 85% observed a single time. The chain employs TRBV7-2 and TRBJ2-5, with TRBD1 matching over 8 bases. The specimen was CD4+ or CD8+ T cells sorted from blood, collected in a trial of the OX40 agonist ivuxolimab. This TCR was recovered from an adult with an advanced solid tumor such as melanoma, head and neck, liver or kidney cancer. The CDR3 protein is CASSLTRTGKAETQYF. DNA for the CDR3: TGTGCCAGCAGCTTAACTCGGACAGGGAAAGCGGAGACCCAGTACTTC.